This entry lists 2 T cell receptor beta chains sequenced from one sample in a study of OX40 agonist ivuxolimab in advanced cancers. The repertoire was sequenced with immunoSEQ multiplex PCR; TCRdb's copy has only in-frame clones and lacks some. The table lists 130,000 or so clones, 85% to 95% of them singletons. The sequencing used CD4+ or CD8+ T cells sorted from blood, collected in a trial of the OX40 agonist ivuxolimab. Receptors originate from an adult with an advanced solid tumor such as melanoma, head and neck, liver or kidney cancer.

The chain couples TRBV6-5 to TRBJ2-7, with D perhaps TRBD1 (5 bases). Germline values: CDR1 MNHEY, CDR2 SVGAGI. Trimming took 0 bases from V and 0 from J, leaving 6 bases between them. The CDR3 loop spans 14 amino acids. The CDR3 region is CASSYSDTSYEQYF. For the CDR3, the DNA is TGTGCCAGCAGTTACTCGGACACCTCCTACGAGCAGTACTTC.

V usage is TRBV5-1 and J usage is TRBJ1-1; tentative D call: TRBD1 (6 bases). CDR1 SGHRS and CDR2 YFSETQ come from the germline V gene. The CDR3 covers 15 residues. Trimming removed 4 bases at V and 7 bases at J, with 20 bases between. DNA of the CDR3: TGCGCCAGCAGCGTATTTCAGGGGCCACGAATTGAAGCTTTCTTT. It encodes CASSVFQGPRIEAFF.